A selection of T cell receptor beta chains follows, all from one sample in a study of immune heterogeneity within non-small cell lung tumors. TCRdb analysed the multiplex PCR reads with MiXCR anew, one entry per CDR3 protein. The repertoire holds fewer than 10,000 distinct CDR3 sequences, with roughly 32% as singletons. Sequencing was done on a sample of lung tumor tissue. All receptors derive from a man aged 55 to 69 with non-small cell lung cancer. The CDR3 runs from the conserved cysteine through the conserved F or W. A D gene is named only where the DNA matches it firmly. Some rows have no size entry. The others give once, few or many, or a class for an expanded clone.

d_call	v_call	clone_size	j_call	cdr3_nt	cdr3_aa
NA	TRBV6-1	many	TRBJ2-1	TGTGCACGCCATGAGCAGTTCTTC	CARHEQFF
NA	TRBV14	NA	TRBJ1-1	TGTGCCAGCAGCCAAGAAGGGGGGAACACGGCTATGAACACTGAAGCTTTCTTT	CASSQEGGNTAMNTEAFF
TRBD1	TRBV29-1	NA	TRBJ1-6	TGCAGCGTCCGAGAAGGGACAGCTTTTAATTCACCCCTCCACTTT	CSVREGTAFNSPLHF
TRBD2	TRBV2	medium-sized	TRBJ2-7	TGTGCCAGCAGTGAACAGGGCGGGAGGTTTTACGAGCAGTACTTC	CASSEQGGRFYEQYF
TRBD1	TRBV7-2	medium-sized	TRBJ2-1	TGTGCCAGCAGCTTTTCTGCCCGGGACAGGGGTTACAATGAGCAGTTCTTC	CASSFSARDRGYNEQFF
NA	TRBV4-1	medium-sized	TRBJ2-7	TGCGCCAGCAGCCGCCAAAGAGTCGGCTACGAGCAGTACTTC	CASSRQRVGYEQYF
TRBD2	TRBV6-1	NA	TRBJ2-2	TGTGCCAGCAGTTCTACGCCCCTACAGGGACTAGGGAGCACCGGGGAGCTGTTTTTT	CASSSTPLQGLGSTGELFF
TRBD1	TRBV7-3	NA	TRBJ2-2	TGTGCCAGCAGCTCCGGGACAGGAGGTGGCGGGGAGCTGTTTTTT	CASSSGTGGGGELFF
TRBD1	TRBV28	many	TRBJ1-1	TGTGCCAGCAGCGAAGGGGGCTCGGACACTGAAGCTTTCTTT	CASSEGGSDTEAFF
NA	TRBV5-1	few	TRBJ2-3	TGCGCCAGCGGACTCAGGGACTCTAGCACAGATACGCAGTATTTT	CASGLRDSSTDTQYF
NA	TRBV5-1	NA	TRBJ2-5	TGCGCCAGCAGCTCCCAGGGGGACTCGGAGACCCAGTACTTC	CASSSQGDSETQYF
NA	TRBV18	many	TRBJ2-7	TGTGCCAGCTCACCCGGGACGCAAACCTACGAGCAGTACTTC	CASSPGTQTYEQYF
NA	TRBV5-1	medium-sized	TRBJ2-7	TGCGCCAGCAGCTTGGATGGGAGGTACGAGCAGTACTTC	CASSLDGRYEQYF
NA	TRBV18	NA	TRBJ2-7	TGTGCCAGCTCACGCGGACGCTACGAGCAGTACTTC	CASSRGRYEQYF
NA	TRBV7-8	medium-sized	TRBJ1-2	TGTGCCAGCAGCTCATTACATGGCTACACCTTC	CASSSLHGYTF
TRBD1	TRBV5-1	NA	TRBJ2-7	TGCGCCAGCAGCTTTAACAGGGGAAGTCCCTACGAGCAGTACTTC	CASSFNRGSPYEQYF
NA	TRBV25-1	NA	TRBJ2-3	TGTGCCAGCAGTGAGCGTCGCACAGATACGCAGTATTTT	CASSERRTDTQYF
TRBD1	TRBV7-2	many	TRBJ2-3	TGTGCCAGCAGCGAGGACAGGGGCATTATAGATACGCAGTATTTT	CASSEDRGIIDTQYF
NA	TRBV7-3	NA	TRBJ1-1	TGTGCCAGCAGCCCGCACACGAACACTGAAGCTTTCTTT	CASSPHTNTEAFF
TRBD1	TRBV6-1	NA	TRBJ1-5	TGTGCCAGCAGTGCCGGGACAGGGGATGGCAATCAGCCCCAGCATTTT	CASSAGTGDGNQPQHF
TRBD2	TRBV2	many	TRBJ2-1	TGTGCCAGCAGGAAACTAGCGGGAGGATCCTACAATGAGCAGTTCTTC	CASRKLAGGSYNEQFF
TRBD1	TRBV19	many	TRBJ2-1	TGTGCCAGTAGTATTGGGACAGGGGGGATCAATGAGCAGTTCTTC	CASSIGTGGINEQFF
NA	TRBV20-1	once	TRBJ2-7	TGCAGTGCGCTACGCCGGGAGTACGAGCAGTACTTC	CSALRREYEQYF
NA	TRBV6-1	many	TRBJ2-3	TGTGCCAGCCGAGGGGGGGCAGTTACGCAGTATTTT	CASRGGAVTQYF
NA	TRBV6-5	many	TRBJ1-1	TGTGCCAGCAGTTACCGCGGAGAAGCTTTCTTT	CASSYRGEAFF
TRBD1	TRBV29-1	many	TRBJ1-2	TGCGGGACAGGGGGAAACTATGGCTACACCTTC	CGTGGNYGYTF
NA	TRBV5-1	few	TRBJ2-7	TGCGCCAGCAGCTCCCCTGGGGAAGGTGTGTACGAGCAGTACTTC	CASSSPGEGVYEQYF
TRBD2	TRBV11-1	NA	TRBJ2-7	TGTGCCAGCAGCTTCGGAAGGACTAGCGCGACCTCCTACGAGCAGTACTTC	CASSFGRTSATSYEQYF
NA	TRBV2	NA	TRBJ2-6	TGTGCCAGCAGCCGCGGGACTCAAGGTGTCTCTGGGGCCAACGTCCTGACTTTC	CASSRGTQGVSGANVLTF
NA	TRBV9	NA	TRBJ2-5	TGTGCCAGCAGCCCATTCAGTACACCCCAGTACTTC	CASSPFSTPQYF
NA	TRBV3-1	medium-sized	TRBJ1-2	TGTGCCAGCAGGATCGGGGCCCCTGGCTATGGCTACACCTTC	CASRIGAPGYGYTF
NA	TRBV19	NA	TRBJ2-3	TGTGCCAGTAGTTGGGGACCTCGGGATACGCAGTATTTT	CASSWGPRDTQYF
NA	TRBV11-2	medium-sized	TRBJ2-5	TGTGCCAGCAGCCGTGGGGTCCTCCGTGAGACCCAGTACTTC	CASSRGVLRETQYF
NA	TRBV28	medium-sized	TRBJ1-5	TGTGCCAGCAGTTTATTGGGGGAATTTCAGCCCCAGCATTTT	CASSLLGEFQPQHF
TRBD1	TRBV27	NA	TRBJ1-2	TGTGCCAGCAGTACGACAGGGATGTTTAGCTATGGCTACACCTTC	CASSTTGMFSYGYTF
TRBD2	TRBV3-1	few	TRBJ2-1	TGTGCCAGCAGCCAAGAACTAGCGGGGGGGGGGGATGAGCAGTTCTTC	CASSQELAGGGDEQFF
NA	TRBV19	NA	TRBJ2-7	TGTGCCAGTAGTATGAATTACGAGGGGGCCTACGAGCAGTACTTC	CASSMNYEGAYEQYF
NA	TRBV28	medium-sized	TRBJ2-2	TGTGCCAGCAGTTTAAACAAACTGGGACCAGACAGAGAAACCGGGGAGCTGTTTTTT	CASSLNKLGPDRETGELFF
TRBD1	TRBV2	many	TRBJ1-1	TGTGCCAGCAGTAGACAGGGTAGTTACACTGAAGCTTTCTTT	CASSRQGSYTEAFF
TRBD1	TRBV18	NA	TRBJ2-7	TGTGCCAGCTCACCACGGGACAGCTACGAGCAGTACTTC	CASSPRDSYEQYF
NA	TRBV20-1	NA	TRBJ2-7	TGCAGTGCAGTGGACGAAATCTACGAGCAGTACTTC	CSAVDEIYEQYF
NA	TRBV4-2	many	TRBJ1-4	TGTGCCAGCAGCCAAAACAGGCGTGCAACTAATGAAAAACTGTTTTTT	CASSQNRRATNEKLFF
TRBD1	TRBV18	few	TRBJ1-1	TGTGCCAGCTCACGGACAGGGGGCGAAAACACTGAAGCTTTCTTT	CASSRTGGENTEAFF
NA	TRBV6-2/TRBV6-3	medium-sized	TRBJ2-1	TGTGCCAGCCGGGGAGGAGGGTCGGATAAAGAGCAGTTCTTC	CASRGGGSDKEQFF
NA	TRBV6-6	medium-sized	TRBJ1-5	TGTGCCAGCAGTTACATGGGGGCTAGCAATCAGCCCCAGCATTTT	CASSYMGASNQPQHF
NA	TRBV12-3/TRBV12-4	medium-sized	TRBJ1-5	TGTGCCAGCAGTAGAGGTGGGCAGCCCCAGCATTTT	CASSRGGQPQHF
NA	TRBV20-1	many	TRBJ2-3	TGCAGTGCTAGTTCGGTCACTCCCAGGGCTACGCAGTATTTT	CSASSVTPRATQYF
NA	TRBV7-9	many	TRBJ2-5	TGTGCCAGCAGCCTCGGACAGCCGGGGGAGACCCAGTACTTC	CASSLGQPGETQYF
NA	TRBV19	many	TRBJ2-5	TGTGCCAGTAGTATAGATGCGGCGGGGACCCAGTACTTC	CASSIDAAGTQYF
TRBD1	TRBV2	large	TRBJ1-4	TGTGCCAGCAGTTCAGACAGGGCGGGGAGAGAAAAACTGTTTTTT	CASSSDRAGREKLFF
TRBD1	TRBV7-9	NA	TRBJ2-7	TGTGCCAGCAGCCCACCCACCGCAGGGGGCTCAAACGAGCAGTACTTC	CASSPPTAGGSNEQYF
TRBD2	TRBV6-2/TRBV6-3	medium-sized	TRBJ2-2	TGTGCCACGGCGGGGAGGCCACTAGCGGCCCGGGAGCTGTTTTTT	CATAGRPLAARELFF
TRBD1	TRBV6-1	NA	TRBJ1-2	TGTGCCAGCAGCTCGGGACAGGTCTACACCTTC	CASSSGQVYTF
TRBD2	TRBV6-1	many	TRBJ2-1	TGTGCCAGCAGCCCGGGACTAAACTACAATGAGCAGTTCTTC	CASSPGLNYNEQFF
NA	TRBV3-1	NA	TRBJ2-1	TGTGCCAGCAGCCAAGTAGGTCTGGGTGAGCAGTCCTTC	CASSQVGLGEQSF
NA	TRBV7-3	many	TRBJ2-2	TGTGCCAGCAAGTTTGGCAGGGGAAACACCGGGGAGCTGTTTTTT	CASKFGRGNTGELFF
TRBD1	TRBV19	medium-sized	TRBJ2-1	TGTGCCAGTAGGGACAGGGGACGGGGCGGTGAGCAGTTCTTC	CASRDRGRGGEQFF
TRBD1	TRBV6-1	many	TRBJ2-7	TGTGCCAGCGATCCCCAGGGGGCCTACGAGCAGTACTTC	CASDPQGAYEQYF
NA	TRBV6-1	many	TRBJ2-1	TGTGCCAGCAGTGAAATCAGGGGAGGTGAGCAGTTCTTC	CASSEIRGGEQFF
NA	TRBV20-1	NA	TRBJ2-7	TGCAGTGCGGGCGGATACCACGAGCAGTACTTC	CSAGGYHEQYF